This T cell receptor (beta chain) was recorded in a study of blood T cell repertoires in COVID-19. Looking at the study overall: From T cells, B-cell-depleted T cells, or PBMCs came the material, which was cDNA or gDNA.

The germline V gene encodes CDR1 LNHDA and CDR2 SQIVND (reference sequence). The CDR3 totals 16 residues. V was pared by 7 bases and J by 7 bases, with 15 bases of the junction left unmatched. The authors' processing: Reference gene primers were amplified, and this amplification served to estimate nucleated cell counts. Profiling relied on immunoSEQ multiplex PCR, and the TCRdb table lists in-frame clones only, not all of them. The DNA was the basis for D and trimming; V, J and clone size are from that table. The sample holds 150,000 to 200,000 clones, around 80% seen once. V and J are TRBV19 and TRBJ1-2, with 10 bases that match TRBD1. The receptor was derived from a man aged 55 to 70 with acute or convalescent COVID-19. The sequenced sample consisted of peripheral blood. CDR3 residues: CASTSYPGQGFVGYTF. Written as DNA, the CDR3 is TGTGCCAGTACCTCCTACCCGGGACAGGGGTTTGTTGGCTACACCTTC.